This T cell receptor (beta chain) was obtained from a study of siplizumab effects on memory and regulatory T cells. This table comes from immunoSEQ multiplex PCR, and its TCRdb copy is limited to in-frame clones, with some not included. The repertoire holds some 99,000 clones, with just over 90% as singletons. Germline loops: CDR1 LNHNV, CDR2 YYDKDF (reference sequence). Trimming removed 0 bases at V and 3 bases at J, with 10 bases between. CDR3 length: 15 amino acids. The table lists this clone with a count of one. This chain joins TRBV15 and TRBJ2-3; D unclear. Sequencing was performed on Tregs sorted from blood. This receptor was obtained from a human donor in good health. The CDR3 DNA sequence: TGTGCCACCAGCAGAGATTTGTCAGGAACAGATACGCAGTATTTT. Translated: CATSRDLSGTDTQYF.